This T cell receptor beta chain derives from a study of T-cell memory formation after mild COVID-19. Looking at the study overall: Largely, the TCR clusters proved donor specific. General study points: Within pre-infection memory, some responding clones were found, suggesting cross-reactive memory joined.

Libraries for TCRalpha and TCRbeta carried sample barcodes and unique molecular identifiers via 5'RACE. TCRdb called the 5' RACE reads again in MiXCR, with one record for every CDR3 protein. The sample has more than 110,000 distinct CDR3 sequences; under 30% are singletons. Comments on this clonotype: Its antigen remains unknown.

Material: PBMCs or a T cell subset sorted from them (not recorded which). This TCR came from an adult woman who had mild COVID-19 (a few samples of this study predate the infection). Cell type and time point are not known.

The CDR3 protein is CASSPEDTPAYEQYF. Here the CDR3 DNA reads TGTGCCAGTAGCCCCGAAGATACTCCCGCCTACGAGCAGTACTTC. This sequence joins TRBV19 and TRBJ2-7; D uncertain. The CDR3 is 15 amino acids. Trimming shortened V by 6 bases and J by 2 bases, and 17 bases separated the two germline ends. Germline V CDR1 and CDR2: LNHDA, SQIVND (reference sequence).